Below are 25 T cell receptor beta chains sequenced from a single sample in a study of Ad26.COV2.S vaccination and SARS-CoV-2 variants. Described treatment: 15 to 20 received Ad26.COV2.S at low or high dose, single or two shots; about 5 received placebo; per-sample allocation not given. Vaccine and placebo recipients were sampled on day 63 after the first injection. TCRdb's table, derived via immunoSEQ multiplex PCR, lists solely in-frame clones and lacks some. The data hold approximately 340,000 clones, with roughly 84% observed a single time. This specimen consisted of peripheral blood, obtained in a trial of Ad26.COV2.S vaccine versus placebo. Source of these receptors: a person between 18 and 60 years old who received the Ad26.COV2.S COVID-19 vaccine or a placebo.

The genes are TRBV3-1 (or the pseudogene TRBV3-2) and TRBJ1-2; D ambiguous. The CDR3 is 13 residues long. CDR1 is LGHDT and CDR2 is YNNKEL in the germline V gene (reference sequence). Trimming left V 4 bases short and J 4 bases short, with 10 bases between. The CDR3 spells CASSPSGLYGYTF. As DNA, the CDR3 is TGTGCCAGCAGCCCGTCCGGACTCTATGGCTACACCTTC.

The chain links TRBV5-1 to TRBJ1-2, with D uncertain. Germline lookup yields CDR1 SGHRS and CDR2 YFSETQ. The CDR3 is 14 residues long. V was trimmed by 1 base and J by 13 bases, leaving 20 bases between them. CDR3 in amino acids: CASSLTPGGTSFTF. The CDR3 coding sequence is TGCGCCAGCAGCTTGACGCCGGGAGGTACGAGTTTCACCTTC.

The V gene is TRBV11-2, the J gene TRBJ2-5, with D uncertain. The CDR3 has 15 amino acids. With 6 bases removed from V and 5 bases from J, the gap between germline ends came to 19 bases. The germline CDR1 and CDR2 sequences are SGHAT and FQNNGV. The CDR3 DNA is TGTGCCAGCAGGATATCCGGGTCTTATAGGGAGACCCAGTACTTC. The encoded protein is CASRISGSYRETQYF.

The chain joins TRBV5-1 to TRBJ2-3; possibly TRBD2 for D (5 bases). CDR1 and CDR2 (germline): SGHRS, YFSETQ. Trimming removed 1 base at V and 4 bases at J, with 10 bases between. This CDR3 comprises 14 residues. The CDR3 loop reads CASSLRPRADTQYF. The CDR3 DNA reads TGCGCCAGCAGCTTGAGGCCGAGGGCAGATACGCAGTATTTT.

This clone was counted between two and nine times. The chain links TRBV10-2 to TRBJ2-7; D uncertain. From germline, CDR1 is WSHSY and CDR2 SAAADI. The CDR3 is 13 residues long. V gave up 10 bases and J gave up 0 bases, with 13 bases separating them. Here the CDR3 reads CATARLASYEQYF. The CDR3 region has the DNA TGCGCCACCGCCAGACTTGCCTCCTACGAGCAGTACTTC.

The chain combines TRBV3-1 (or the pseudogene TRBV3-2) with TRBJ2-1; 10 bases match TRBD2. CDR3 length: 18 amino acids. CDR1 is LGHDT, CDR2 YNNKEL, per germline (reference sequence). The junction had 10 bases not matched to a gene; V was cut back by 1 base and J by 4 bases. DNA of the CDR3: TGTGCCAGCAGCCAAGGGACTTTAGCGGGGGGAACTTACAATGAGCAGTTCTTC. Translated, it gives CASSQGTLAGGTYNEQFF.

This chain links TRBV7-9 with TRBJ1-1, with 11 bases that match TRBD1. V was pared by 4 bases and J by 7 bases, with 5 bases of the junction left unmatched. There are 14 residues in the CDR3. Germline CDR1 SEHNR, CDR2 FQNEAQ (reference sequence). The CDR3 sequence is CASSWGQGDVEAFF. CDR3 nucleotide sequence: TGTGCCAGCAGCTGGGGACAGGGGGACGTTGAAGCTTTCTTT.

The chain joins TRBV7-8 to TRBJ2-7; 8 bases align to TRBD2. The germline gives CDR1 SGHVS, CDR2 FQNEAQ. The J segment lost 7 bases and the V segment lost 3 bases, leaving 14 bases of the junction unmatched. The CDR3 length is 16 residues. CDR3 nucleotide sequence: TGTGCCAGCAGCTTTAGCCCCGAAGCGGGAGCCGGGGAGCAGTACTTC. It codes for CASSFSPEAGAGEQYF.

The V and J genes are TRBV6-2 or TRBV6-3 and TRBJ1-5; TRBD1 is a possible D gene (5 bases). The CDR3 extends over 14 amino acids. Trimming stripped 6 bases from V and 6 bases from J, with 15 bases between. Per the germline V gene, CDR1 is MNHEY and CDR2 is SVGEGT. DNA of the CDR3: TGTGCCAGCAGCGTCACGGGGACTAGTCAGCCCCAGCATTTT. Its translation: CASSVTGTSQPQHF.

The CDR3 coding sequence is TGTGCCAGCAGCTTAGCACGGGAGAGCAATCAGCCCCAGCATTTT. This translates into CASSLARESNQPQHF. The chain recombines TRBV7-9 with TRBJ1-5; D is unclear. This CDR3 spans 15 amino acids. The V gene lost 0 bases and the J gene lost 1 base, with 7 bases spanning the gap. CDR1 SEHNR and CDR2 FQNEAQ come from the germline V gene (reference sequence). Drawing the rest from reference TRBV7-9 and TRBJ1-5, the complete variable domain is DTGVSQNPRHKITKRGQNVTFRCDPISEHNRLYWYRQTLGQGPEFLTYFQNEAQLEKSRLLSDRFSAERPKGSFSTLEIQRTEQGDSAMYLCASSLARESNQPQHFGDGTRLSIL.

This clone was picked up one time. The chain has TRBV2 and TRBJ2-5, with D perhaps TRBD2 (5 bases). The CDR3 contains 16 residues. Germline lookup yields CDR1 SNHLY and CDR2 FYNNEI. V lost 7 bases to trimming and J lost 5 bases, with 23 bases between them. The CDR3 coding sequence is TGTGCCAGCAAAAGGAGTAGCGTTCTCAGCCACGAGACCCAGTACTTC. This codes for CASKRSSVLSHETQYF.

The V and J genes are TRBV6-2 or TRBV6-3 and TRBJ2-4; D is unresolved. Germline V gives CDR1 MNHEY, CDR2 SVGEGT. The CDR3 consists of 14 residues. Trimming cost V 6 bases and J 0 bases, with 9 bases left between them. The CDR3 sequence: CASRPGLAKNIQYF. The CDR3 bases are TGTGCCAGCAGGCCTGGTCTAGCCAAAAACATTCAGTACTTC.

The chain combines TRBV14 with TRBJ1-2; D gene unclear. Germline CDR1 is SGHDN and CDR2 is FVKESK. The V and J ends lost 4 bases and 4 bases respectively, with 16 bases between them. The CDR3 runs 15 residues. The CDR3 sequence: CASSRNVLQFYGYTF. The CDR3 DNA sequence: TGTGCCAGCAGCCGCAACGTCTTACAGTTCTATGGCTACACCTTC.

Worth noting for this clone: Other nucleotide sequences from this sample produce the same CDR3. V gene TRBV5-1 combines with J gene TRBJ1-1, with a tentative D call TRBD1 (6 bases). The CDR3 spans 14 residues. The V end lost 3 bases, the J end lost 1 base, and 10 bases lay between the germline ends. CDR1 SGHRS and CDR2 YFSETQ come from the germline V gene. CDR3 in amino acids: CASSSRTANTEAFF. CDR3 bases: TGCGCCAGCAGCTCAAGGACAGCGAACACTGAAGCTTTCTTT. The full variable domain, in which reference TRBV5-1 and TRBJ1-1 provide the parts outside the CDR3, is KAGVTQTPRYLIKTRGQQVTLSCSPISGHRSVSWYQQTPGQGLQFLFEYFSETQRNKGNFPGRFSGRQFSNSRSEMNVSTLELGDSALYLCASSSRTANTEAFFGQGTRLTVV.

The CDR3 protein is CASSLGPNEKLFF. DNA for the CDR3: TGTGCCAGCAGCCTGGGGCCTAATGAAAAACTGTTTTTT. This chain connects TRBV7-6 to TRBJ1-4; a possible D gene is TRBD1 (5 bases). Germline V gene sequence: CDR1 SGHVS, CDR2 FNYEAQ. The CDR3 covers 13 residues. V shed 5 bases and J shed 3 bases, with 7 bases lying between them. Combining the CDR3 with reference TRBV7-6 and TRBJ1-4 gives the whole variable domain GAGVSQSPRYKVTKRGQDVALRCDPISGHVSLYWYRQALGQGPEFLTYFNYEAQQDKSGLPNDRFSAERPEGSISTLTIQRTEQRDSAMYRCASSLGPNEKLFFGSGTQLSVL.

This clone has only one observation. The chain has TRBV5-5 and TRBJ1-5; D gene uncertain. The V gene's germline CDR1 is SGHKS and CDR2 YYEKEE (reference sequence). Trimming removed 0 bases from V and 1 base from J, with 8 bases in between. CDR3 length: 15 amino acids. Here the CDR3 reads CASSLEGFSNQPQHF. CDR3 DNA sequence: TGTGCCAGCAGCTTGGAAGGGTTCAGCAATCAGCCCCAGCATTTT.

In its sample, this clone was seen a few times. The rearrangement joins TRBV6-1 to TRBJ1-2; 7 bases are shared with TRBD1. Per germline, CDR1 MNHNS and CDR2 SASEGT. This CDR3 has 14 residues. J lost 4 bases, V lost 2 bases, and 4 bases had no gene match. In DNA, the CDR3 is TGTGCCAGCAGTGAACCGGGACAGTTCTATGGCTACACCTTC. Translation gives CASSEPGQFYGYTF.

The chain has TRBV6-4 and TRBJ1-2; TRBD1 matches at 10 bases. The trim removed 9 bases at V and 4 bases at J, leaving 5 bases unmatched. This CDR3 spans 13 amino acids. Germline values: CDR1 MRHNA, CDR2 SNTAGT. The CDR3 DNA is TGTGCCAGAGACAGGGGGCCGTTCTATGGCTACACCTTC. It encodes CARDRGPFYGYTF.

This chain links TRBV10-1 with TRBJ2-3; 8 nucleotides match TRBD1. Germline V gene data show CDR1 as WNHNN and CDR2 as SYGVQD (reference sequence). The CDR3 is 13 residues long. V was pared by 3 bases and J by 4 bases, with 0 bases of the junction left unmatched. CDR3 protein: CASSEQGADTQYF. CDR3 bases: TGCGCCAGCAGTGAACAGGGGGCAGATACGCAGTATTTT.

The chain combines TRBV6-5 with TRBJ1-4; no clear D gene. V was pared by 2 bases and J by 0 bases, with 7 bases between. The CDR3 contains 15 residues. Looked up from germline, CDR1 is MNHEY and CDR2 is SVGAGI. Written as DNA, the CDR3 is TGTGCCAGCAGTTACCGGAAGGCAACTAATGAAAAACTGTTTTTT. Translated, it gives CASSYRKATNEKLFF.

The chain links TRBV19 to TRBJ2-1; D remains ambiguous. Trimming pared 1 base from V and 3 bases from J, leaving 13 bases between. This CDR3 has 16 residues. The germline CDR1 and CDR2 sequences are LNHDA and SQIVND (reference sequence). This CDR3 is CASSIANTAIYNEQFF. As DNA, the CDR3 is TGTGCCAGTAGTATAGCCAACACCGCCATCTACAATGAGCAGTTCTTC.

This clone was observed a few times. V is TRBV5-8 and J is TRBJ1-3; weak D call: TRBD1 (5 bases). The germline CDR1 and CDR2 sequences are SGHTS and YDEGEE. This CDR3 comprises 15 residues. Trimming removed 4 bases at V and 8 bases at J, with 19 bases between. CDR3 sequence (DNA): TGTGCCAGCAGCACGGACCTCGGGGGTCGGGACACCATATATTTT. Translating it yields CASSTDLGGRDTIYF. The entire variable domain, with the rest obtained from reference TRBV5-8 and TRBJ1-3, is as follows: EAGVTQSPTHLIKTRGQQATLRCSPISGHTSVYWYQQALGLGLQFLLWYDEGEERNRGNFPPRFSGRQFPNYSSELNVNALELEDSALYLCASSTDLGGRDTIYFGEGSWLTVV.

This clone turned up a few times. This chain joins TRBV6-1 and TRBJ1-2; 8 bases line up with TRBD1. The CDR3 covers 17 residues. Per the germline V gene, CDR1 is MNHNS and CDR2 is SASEGT. V shed 3 bases and J 0 bases; nucleotides not matched to a gene: 9. The CDR3 region has the DNA TGTGCCAGCAGTGACCCGGGGACAGGCGAAGCTAACTATGGCTACACCTTC. Its translation is CASSDPGTGEANYGYTF.

V usage is TRBV7-2 and J usage is TRBJ2-1, with D possibly called TRBD1 or TRBD2 (5 bases each). Trimming removed 1 base at V and 8 bases at J, with 15 bases between. The CDR3 spans 15 residues. Germline V gene data show CDR1 as SGHTA and CDR2 as FQGNSA. CDR3 bases: TGTGCCAGCAGCTTAGATATCGAGAGGGGTCATGAGCAGTTCTTC. It specifies CASSLDIERGHEQFF.

This clone appeared a single time. The rearrangement joins TRBV6-2 or TRBV6-3 to TRBJ1-5; D not resolved. CDR1 is MNHEY, CDR2 SVGEGT, per germline. This CDR3 region has 16 residues. V dropped 2 bases and J dropped 3 bases, with 14 bases sitting between them. The CDR3 DNA reads TGTGCCAGCAGTTACGCGATTACAAGACCCAATCAGCCCCAGCATTTT. Protein: CASSYAITRPNQPQHF.